One and the same sample provided the 8 T cell receptor beta chains below, sequenced in a study of cytomegalovirus exposure and HLA in healthy donors. Here immunoSEQ multiplex PCR was the method, and the copy in TCRdb shows in-frame clones only, minus some. The data hold approximately 200,000 clones, with 80% to 95% observed a single time. The sample comprised PBMCs. The receptors come from a woman between 18 and 29 years old in good health and CMV-seronegative.

The rearrangement uses TRBV7-9 and TRBJ1-5; 10 bases are shared with TRBD1. Losses at the gene ends were 4 bases for V and 1 base for J; bases not matched to a gene: 13. The CDR3 runs to 19 residues. Germline-derived CDR1 and CDR2 are SEHNR and FQNEAQ (reference sequence). Here the CDR3 DNA reads TGTGCCAGCAGCTGGGGGACCGGGACAGGGGTTAGAAGCAATCAGCCCCAGCATTTT. It encodes CASSWGTGTGVRSNQPQHF.

V and J are TRBV27 and TRBJ1-2, with TRBD1 as a possible D gene (5 bases). V lost 2 bases and J lost 7, with 8 bases in between. Germline V CDR1 and CDR2: MNHEY, SMNVEV (reference sequence). The CDR3 totals 12 residues. CDR3 sequence (DNA): TGTGCCAGCAGTTTACGCGGGGCTGGCTACACCTTC. Amino acids: CASSLRGAGYTF.

This chain uses TRBV4-1 with TRBJ1-2, with TRBD1 matching 11 bases. Germline V gene lookup returns CDR1 MGHRA and CDR2 YSYEKL. V was pared by 1 base and J by 7 bases, with 2 bases of the junction left unmatched. This CDR3 contains 14 residues. The CDR3 DNA sequence: TGCGCCAGCAGCCAAGGGACAGGGGGCAGTGGCTACACCTTC. As protein: CASSQGTGGSGYTF.

The V and J genes are TRBV28 and TRBJ2-7, with 8 bases that match TRBD2. V shed 6 bases and J 3 bases; nucleotides not matched to a gene: 7. This CDR3 region has 14 residues. Germline lookup yields CDR1 MDHEN and CDR2 SYDVKM. CDR3 sequence reads: CASRRGAGVYEQYF. CDR3 nucleotide sequence: TGTGCCAGCAGGCGGGGGGCGGGAGTCTACGAGCAGTACTTC.

The chain carries TRBV27 and TRBJ2-7; D call uncertain. Looked up from germline, CDR1 is MNHEY and CDR2 is SMNVEV (reference sequence). The V end was cut by 0 bases, the J end by 6 bases, with 12 bases between. The CDR3 loop spans 14 amino acids. CDR3 in amino acids: CASSLSRRFSEQYF. CDR3 sequence (DNA): TGTGCCAGCAGTTTATCACGTCGGTTTAGCGAGCAGTACTTC.

The chain joins TRBV4-1 to TRBJ2-3; 7 bases line up with TRBD2. The trim removed 0 bases at V and 6 bases at J, leaving 12 bases unmatched. In germline, CDR1 is MGHRA, CDR2 YSYEKL. There are 17 residues in the CDR3. In DNA form, the CDR3 reads TGCGCCAGCAGCCAAGATATCTCTCGGGAGGTCTTTGATACGCAGTATTTT. Amino acids: CASSQDISREVFDTQYF.

The rearrangement joins TRBV4-1 to TRBJ2-1; 9 nucleotides line up with TRBD2. The CDR3 runs 16 residues. The V gene's germline CDR1 is MGHRA and CDR2 YSYEKL. The V and J ends lost 5 bases and 9 bases, in that order; junction bases with no gene match: 14. CDR3 region: CASSAPGLALSGEQFF. For the CDR3, the DNA is TGCGCCAGCAGCGCCCCGGGACTAGCTCTTTCGGGTGAGCAGTTCTTC.

This rearrangement joins TRBV6-1 to TRBJ1-3; D is ambiguous. Trimming removed 1 base from V and 4 bases from J, with 17 bases in between. CDR1 and CDR2 (germline): MNHNS, SASEGT. The CDR3 runs 17 residues. The DNA for the CDR3 is TGTGCCAGCAGTGAAGGGTTTGGCACGGCGGGGGGAAACACCATATATTTT. This translates into CASSEGFGTAGGNTIYF.